This T cell receptor (beta chain) was identified in a study of OX40 agonist ivuxolimab in advanced cancers. As for the study more broadly: The costimulatory receptor OX40 (CD134) was targeted by ivuxolimab, a fully human IgG2 agonistic monoclonal antibody. The dose-escalation cohort was around 84% male with a mean age of about 60 years, ranging from roughly 20 to 80. Of the roughly 50 dose-escalation patients, hepatocellular carcinoma was present in about 20, melanoma in around 15, renal cell carcinoma in 9 and head and neck cancer in 9. The paper reports the monotherapy dose-escalation portion (N of about 50 patients) of the phase I ivuxolimab trial. Three dose-escalation patients achieved partial responses, one with hepatocellular carcinoma and two with cutaneous melanoma. Intravenous ivuxolimab was administered to patients every 2 weeks at six dose levels: 0.01, 0.1, 0.3, 1.5, 3 and 10 mg/kg. Prior anti-PD-1, anti-PD-L1 or anti-CTLA-4 therapy was permitted, and checkpoint inhibitors had been received by roughly 40% of dose-escalation patients. Peripheral TCRbeta sequencing aimed to test whether ivuxolimab altered TCR sequence diversity and caused clonal T-cell expansion.

On this clone: Its recognized antigen is unknown. Per-base qualities were not stored, and no clone one base away is much larger.

Overall results and qualifications from the work: At doses of 0.1 to 3.0 mg/kg, clonal expansion of both CD4+ and CD8+ blood T cells was observed from baseline to week 6. After ivuxolimab, CD8+ T cells had more expanded clones than CD4+ T cells on average. In the 0.1-3.0 mg/kg groups, partial responders had among the lowest normalized peripheral clonal expansion, particularly in CD8+ T cells. Low levels of normalized T-cell clonal expansion were also seen in some patients who did not respond. Which antigens the clonally expanded peripheral T cells were specific for was not determined.

The trial excluded patients who had a history of autoimmune disease or who were on systemic immunosuppression. In every dose cohort, peripheral blood was drawn for TCR sequencing at baseline, cycle 4 day 1, and cycle 7 day 1. The samples were taken from a phase I, first-in-human, multicenter, open-label dose-escalation trial of ivuxolimab. The trial enrolled adults with locally advanced or metastatic head and neck squamous cell, hepatocellular, melanoma or renal cell carcinoma. Before TCR sequencing, CD4+ T cells and CD8+ T cells from peripheral blood were sorted into separate populations. The germline V gene supplies CDR1 SGHDT and CDR2 YYEEEE. V is pared back by 2 bases and J by 4 bases, with 7 bases lying between the germline termini. Including cysteine and phenylalanine, the CDR3 has 12 amino acids. Only CDR3 DNA is held: 36 bases, read in frame from base 1. For sequencing of the TCRbeta CDR3 region, genomic DNA was extracted from the sorted cells. The immunoSEQ Assay was used to sequence the TCRbeta CDR3 regions. Drawn from immuneACCESS, this table holds only the in-frame rearrangements with V and J called that TCRdb kept. Clones are partly lost; checked studies trace under half to an unresolved V gene and leave the rest unexplained. The sample table contains over 20,000 clones; only one count was recorded for more than 70% of them. Jointly, the top ten make up roughly 33% of the sample.

The sequence derives from an adult with an advanced solid tumor such as melanoma, head and neck, liver or kidney cancer. The input for sequencing was CD4+ or CD8+ T cells sorted from blood, taken in a trial of the OX40 agonist ivuxolimab. The receptor chain draws on TRBV5-6 and TRBJ2-7; the D gene lacks a confident call. The DNA sequence is as follows: TGTGCCAGCAGCTTTACAGTTTACGAGCAGTACTTC. Translated, it reads CASSFTVYEQYF.